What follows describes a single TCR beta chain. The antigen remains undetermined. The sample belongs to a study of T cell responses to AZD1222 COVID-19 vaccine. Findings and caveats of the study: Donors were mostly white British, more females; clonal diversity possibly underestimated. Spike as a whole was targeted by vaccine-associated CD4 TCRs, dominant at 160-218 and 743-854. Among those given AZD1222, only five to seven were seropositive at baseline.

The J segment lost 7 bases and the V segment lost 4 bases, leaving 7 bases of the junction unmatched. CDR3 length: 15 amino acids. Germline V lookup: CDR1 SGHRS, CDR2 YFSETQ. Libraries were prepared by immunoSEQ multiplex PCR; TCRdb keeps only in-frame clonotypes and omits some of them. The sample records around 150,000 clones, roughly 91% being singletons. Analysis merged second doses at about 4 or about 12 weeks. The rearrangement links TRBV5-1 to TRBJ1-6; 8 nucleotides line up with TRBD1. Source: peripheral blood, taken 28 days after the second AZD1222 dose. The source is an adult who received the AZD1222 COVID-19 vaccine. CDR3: CASSEGQGANSPLHF. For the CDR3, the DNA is TGCGCCAGCAGCGAAGGACAGGGTGCAAATTCACCCCTCCACTTT.